This TCR beta chain was profiled in a study of T-cell reconstitution after alpha-beta-depleted transplantation in children. During its preparation, the TCRbeta library received unique molecular identifiers. In TCRdb, the PCR reads were re-called with MiXCR into one record per CDR3 protein. The repertoire holds a few hundred thousand distinct CDR3 sequences, about 20% seen once, with 3.5% to 4% in the top ten. The sequence was obtained from a human donor who donated a stem cell graft to a child with acute myeloid leukemia. Specimen: PBMCs from the stem cell graft donor, collected from the stem cell graft.

As DNA, the CDR3 is TGTGCCAGCAGTCACTTAGCGGGAAGGCGGTATTTT. Translated, it gives CASSHLAGRRYF. This rearrangement joins TRBV7-2 to TRBJ2-3; 8 nucleotides match TRBD2. Per the germline V gene, CDR1 is SGHTA and CDR2 is FQGNSA. V lost 6 bases and J lost 14; bases outside the gene matches: 10. CDR3 size: 12 residues.